Reported below is one T cell receptor beta chain. The antigen is unknown. The record originates from a study of cytotoxic CD8 clonotypes in ibrutinib-treated CLL. Across the whole study: Overall, 24 responses were partial and 2 complete; following median roughly 68 months, around 15 patients stayed remitted and some 12 progressed. Study results and caveats: An increase in clonality occurred at ibrutinib response, followed by a return toward baseline at progression.

Assay used: immunoSEQ multiplex PCR; TCRdb lists only in-frame clones, some missing. The profile shows over 70,000 clones, more than 75% of them singletons. Between the trimmed V and J ends, which lost 5 bases and 2 bases, there was a span of 9 bases. This CDR3 comprises 13 residues. From germline, CDR1 is SGHTA and CDR2 FQGTGA. Sequences were derived from PBMCs, sampled after 12 months of ibrutinib treatment. This chain uses TRBV7-3 with TRBJ2-5, with TRBD1 as a possible D gene (6 bases). This TCR was recovered from a human donor with chronic lymphocytic leukemia. This CDR3 reads CASSRGQQETQYF. The CDR3 bases are TGTGCCAGCAGCCGAGGACAGCAAGAGACCCAGTACTTC.